This T cell receptor beta chain comes out of a study of T cells in Graves' hyperthyroidism and ophthalmopathy. Findings and caveats of the study: Model predictions of ophthalmopathy came a median approximately 6 months before onset.

V gave up 2 bases and J gave up 4 bases, with 8 bases separating them. This CDR3 contains 14 residues. CDR1 is MNHEY and CDR2 is SMNVEV in the germline V gene (reference sequence). Patients with uncontrolled infections, other autoimmune diseases, pregnancy or lactation were excluded. It was RNA transcripts that yielded the amplified TCR beta CDR3 regions. Primed by the HTBI set, a first-round RT-PCR was run on the TCR CDR3. One entry per CDR3 protein, called by TCRdb with MiXCR from the multiplex PCR reads. The data hold under 550,000 distinct CDR3 sequences, with 20% observed a single time. This clonotype has more than one count but fewer than ten. Antigen: not known.

The sequencing sample was made of blood. The chain is built from TRBV27 and TRBJ2-2; D gene ambiguous. The TCR sequence derives from a man between 40 and 49 years old with Graves' ophthalmopathy. The CDR3: CASSLATLTGELFF. The CDR3 DNA is TGTGCCAGCAGTTTAGCCACCCTCACCGGGGAGCTGTTTTTT.